The next 11 T cell receptor beta chains were all read from a single sample in a study of blood T cell repertoires in COVID-19 (dated by TCRdb to 2020 to 2021). Library preparation used the immunoSEQ multiplex PCR assay. Imported from immuneACCESS, the table was reduced by TCRdb to in-frame sequences with V and J called. These copies leave out some clones; in studies compared against another copy, an unresolved V gene accounts for under half, and the cause of the remainder is not known. The sample yields 55,000 or so clones; approximately 87% were counted once. In total, the top ten clones hold approximately 6% of the sample. Sequencing was carried out using peripheral blood. The source of these receptors is a woman aged 55-70 years with COVID-19, enrolled during active disease.

This clone was recorded only once. The chain joins TRBV7-2 to TRBJ2-7; 9 bases line up with TRBD1. The germline CDR1 and CDR2 sequences are SGHTA and FQGNSA. The CDR3 runs to 14 residues. V lost 5 bases, J lost 2 bases, and 4 bases stayed unmatched. The CDR3, as DNA: TGTGCCAGCAGCCGGGACAGGGATGCCTACGAGCAGTACTTC. This sequence encodes CASSRDRDAYEQYF. The full variable domain, its missing parts supplied by reference TRBV7-2 and TRBJ2-7, is GAGVSQSPSNKVTEKGKDVELRCDPISGHTALYWYRQSLGQGLEFLIYFQGNSAPDKSGLPSDRFSAERTGGSVSTLTIQRTQQEDSAVYLCASSRDRDAYEQYFGPGTRLTVT.

About this clone: This sample includes further DNA sequences coding for the same CDR3. The rearrangement joins TRBV27 to TRBJ1-2; D not resolved. The germline V and J ends were trimmed by 0 bases and 2 bases, with 7 bases remaining between them. The CDR3 has 14 residues. In germline, CDR1 is MNHEY, CDR2 SMNVEV (reference sequence). The chain's CDR3 is CASSLSSGNYGYTF. For the CDR3, the DNA is TGTGCCAGCAGTTTATCGTCGGGGAACTATGGCTACACCTTC.

The chain recombines TRBV5-1 with TRBJ2-1; 13 bases line up with TRBD2. Looked up from germline, CDR1 is SGHRS and CDR2 is YFSETQ. CDR3 size: 16 residues. With 4 bases clipped from V and 6 bases from J, the junction kept 7 bases outside the gene matches. The CDR3 here is CASSPRTSGRTNEQFF. The CDR3 region has the DNA TGCGCCAGCAGCCCGAGGACTAGCGGGAGAACCAATGAGCAGTTCTTC.

V gene TRBV30 combines with J gene TRBJ1-2; D is undetermined. V was trimmed by 5 bases and J by 8 bases, leaving 12 bases between them. The CDR3 has 11 residues. Germline V gene lookup returns CDR1 GTSNPN and CDR2 SVGIG (reference sequence). CDR3 sequence (DNA): TGTGCCTGGGGTCCCACGGGGGGCTACACCTTC. Amino acid sequence: CAWGPTGGYTF.

The chain uses TRBV5-4 and TRBJ1-1, with D perhaps TRBD1 (6 bases). The CDR3 runs 16 residues. Germline V gene data show CDR1 as SGHNT and CDR2 as YYREEE (reference sequence). V was shortened by 4 bases and J by 3 bases, with 19 bases between the two germline ends. The CDR3 is CASSPGQPGRDTEAFF. DNA of the CDR3: TGTGCCAGCAGCCCCGGACAGCCCGGGCGGGACACTGAAGCTTTCTTT.

The chain employs TRBV19 and TRBJ2-3, with a tentative D call TRBD2 (7 bases). Trimming stripped 4 bases from V and 5 bases from J, with 19 bases between. Germline V gene data show CDR1 as LNHDA and CDR2 as SQIVND (reference sequence). The CDR3 totals 16 residues. CDR3 nucleotide sequence: TGTGCCAGTAGTAAAGGGGGAGGGGGGCGTGGAGATACGCAGTATTTT. Translating it yields CASSKGGGGRGDTQYF.

This chain joins TRBV30 and TRBJ2-1; 9 bases match TRBD2. After removal of 2 bases from V and 11 bases from J, the junction contained 10 bases not matched to a gene. Germline CDR1 and CDR2: GTSNPN and SVGIG (reference sequence). The CDR3 sequence is 14 residues long. Here the CDR3 reads CAWSYGLARGQQFF. CDR3 nucleotide sequence: TGTGCCTGGAGTTACGGACTAGCGAGGGGGCAGCAGTTCTTC. Full variable domain (remainder filled in from reference TRBV30 and TRBJ2-1): SQTIHQWPATLVQPVGSPLSLECTVEGTSNPNLYWYRQAAGRGLQLLFYSVGIGQISSEVPQNLSASRPQDRQFILSSKKLLLSDSGFYLCAWSYGLARGQQFFGPGTRLTVL.

This sequence joins TRBV28 and TRBJ2-5; no clear D. In germline, CDR1 is MDHEN, CDR2 SYDVKM. Trimming pared 7 bases from V and 0 bases from J, leaving 9 bases between. There are 13 residues in the CDR3. This CDR3 is CASNPADQETQYF. Here the CDR3 DNA reads TGTGCCAGCAACCCCGCGGACCAAGAGACCCAGTACTTC.

V gene TRBV6-1 combines with J gene TRBJ1-3; D is undetermined. Per germline, CDR1 MNHNS and CDR2 SASEGT. With 5 bases removed from V and 0 bases from J, the gap between germline ends came to 2 bases. This CDR3 comprises 12 residues. CDR3 sequence: CASSYSGNTIYF. Here the CDR3 DNA reads TGTGCCAGCAGTTACTCTGGAAACACCATATATTTT.

The genes are TRBV27 and TRBJ1-4, with unresolved D. CDR3 length equals 14 residues. Trimming pared 2 bases from V and 7 bases from J, leaving 11 bases between. From germline, CDR1 is MNHEY and CDR2 SMNVEV (reference sequence). CDR3 nucleotide sequence: TGTGCCAGCAGTTTAACAGCGGATTTTGAAAAACTGTTTTTT. This encodes CASSLTADFEKLFF.

The chain carries TRBV23-1 and TRBJ2-1; D may be TRBD1 (6 bases). TRBV23-1 is an ORF, with its function uncertain. Deletions cut 0 bases from V and 6 bases from J, with 9 bases between. CDR3 length: 14 amino acids. CDR3 sequence reads: CASSQSWTANEQFF. Here the CDR3 DNA reads TGCGCCAGCAGTCAATCGTGGACAGCCAATGAGCAGTTCTTC.